The sequence of this TCR beta chain was determined in a study of CD8 T cells in Susac syndrome. Study-level points and caveats: The authors acknowledged that their TCR sequencing and HLA analysis involved a relatively small number of individuals.

cDNA came from roughly 0.5 to 1 ug RNA primed by random hexamers. Amplification of the TCR beta CDR3 was carried out by immunoSEQ multiplex PCR, which spanned a total of 54 Vbeta and 13 Jbeta segments. MiXCR, applied by TCRdb to the immunoSEQ multiplex PCR reads, yields one record per CDR3 protein. The repertoire holds about 85,000 distinct CDR3 sequences, with about 93% as singletons. Sequencing of TCR beta was undertaken in CD8+ and CD4+ T cells derived from blood. Healthy donors served as age- and sex-matched controls. Turning to this clonotype: Antigen: not known.

The CDR3 totals 14 residues. Trimming left V 3 bases short and J 0 bases short, with 9 bases between. Germline values: CDR1 SGDLS, CDR2 YYNGEE. This receptor was obtained from a human donor in good health. The chain recombines TRBV9 with TRBJ1-2, with a weak D call TRBD1 (6 bases). Material for sequencing was CD8+ T cells from PBMCs. CDR3 in DNA: TGTGCCAGCAGCGCTGGACAGACTAACTATGGCTACACCTTC. Residues: CASSAGQTNYGYTF.